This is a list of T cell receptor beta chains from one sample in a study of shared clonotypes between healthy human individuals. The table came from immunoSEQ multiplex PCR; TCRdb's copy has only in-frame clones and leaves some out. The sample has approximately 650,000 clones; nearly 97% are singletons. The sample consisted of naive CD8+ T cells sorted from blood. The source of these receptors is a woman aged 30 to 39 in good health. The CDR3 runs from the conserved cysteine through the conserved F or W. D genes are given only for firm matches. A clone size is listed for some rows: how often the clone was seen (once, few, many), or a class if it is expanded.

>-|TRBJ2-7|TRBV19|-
CATKAAEGAIYEQYF
TGTGCCACTAAGGCGGCGGAGGGGGCTATCTACGAGCAGTACTTC
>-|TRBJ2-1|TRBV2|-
CASLVPEHNEQFF
TGTGCCAGCCTTGTCCCGGAACACAATGAGCAGTTCTTC
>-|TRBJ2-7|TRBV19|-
CASSGELPYEQYF
TGTGCCAGTAGTGGGGAATTACCCTACGAGCAGTACTTC
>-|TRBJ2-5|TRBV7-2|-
CASSLGLPEWTQYF
TGTGCCAGCAGCTTAGGACTACCTGAGTGGACCCAGTACTTC
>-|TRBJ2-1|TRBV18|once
CASSPFRERAYNEQFF
TGTGCCAGCTCACCATTCCGGGAGCGCGCCTACAATGAGCAGTTCTTC
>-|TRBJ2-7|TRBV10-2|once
CASRDARYEQYF
TGCGCCAGCAGAGACGCTAGATACGAGCAGTACTTC
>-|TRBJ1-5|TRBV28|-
CASREGVSNQPQHF
TGTGCCAGCAGGGAAGGGGTCTCCAATCAGCCCCAGCATTTT
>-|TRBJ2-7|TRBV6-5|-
CASSAHFFGRQYF
TGTGCCAGCAGTGCCCACTTTTTCGGAAGGCAGTACTTC
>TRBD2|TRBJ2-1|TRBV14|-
CASSQSAGGFDEQFF
TGTGCCAGCAGCCAATCAGCGGGAGGTTTTGATGAGCAGTTCTTC
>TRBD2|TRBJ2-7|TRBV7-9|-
CASSFLAGGPFEQYF
TGTGCCAGCAGCTTCTTAGCGGGAGGGCCGTTCGAGCAGTACTTC
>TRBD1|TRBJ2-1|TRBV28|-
CASRNRDRVINEQFF
TGTGCCAGCAGAAACCGGGACAGGGTCATCAATGAGCAGTTCTTC
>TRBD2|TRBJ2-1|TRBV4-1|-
CASSQRAGTTPNEQFF
TGCGCCAGCAGCCAAAGAGCCGGGACTACCCCCAATGAGCAGTTCTTC
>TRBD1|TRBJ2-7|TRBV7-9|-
CASSSTGLEQYF
TGTGCCAGCAGCTCGACAGGGCTCGAGCAGTACTTC
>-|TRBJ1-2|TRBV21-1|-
CASIHGAGTGKDYGYTF
TGTGCCAGCATTCACGGAGCCGGGACAGGGAAGGACTATGGCTACACCTTC
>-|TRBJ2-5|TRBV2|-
CASSDGWGWGETQYF
TGTGCCAGCAGTGATGGTTGGGGTTGGGGGGAGACCCAGTACTTC
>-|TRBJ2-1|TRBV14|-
CASSQDARTAGHNEQFF
TGTGCCAGCAGCCAAGATGCGCGGACGGCGGGCCACAATGAGCAGTTCTTC
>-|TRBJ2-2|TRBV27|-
CASSLGGGYTGELFF
TGTGCCAGCAGTTTGGGAGGGGGATACACCGGGGAGCTGTTTTTT
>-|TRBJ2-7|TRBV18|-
CASSPTEPGAFYEQYF
TGTGCCAGCTCACCAACGGAGCCAGGGGCGTTCTACGAGCAGTACTTC
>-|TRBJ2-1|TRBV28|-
CASSLLPTNEQFF
TGTGCCAGCAGTTTATTGCCTACCAATGAGCAGTTCTTC
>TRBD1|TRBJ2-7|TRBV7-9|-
CASSSRDRVPHEQYF
TGTGCCAGCAGCTCCCGGGACAGGGTCCCCCACGAGCAGTACTTC
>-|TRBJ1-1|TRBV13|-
CASSYDRNTEAFF
TGTGCCAGCAGTTATGACAGGAACACTGAAGCTTTCTTT
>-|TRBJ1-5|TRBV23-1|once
CASSQRNQPQHF
TGCGCCAGCAGTCAACGGAATCAGCCCCAGCATTTT
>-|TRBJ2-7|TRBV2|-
CASREVQSYEQYF
TGTGCCAGCAGGGAGGTACAGTCCTACGAGCAGTACTTC
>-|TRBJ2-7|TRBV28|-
CASSLTGGYEQYF
TGTGCCAGCAGTTTAACTGGCGGCTACGAGCAGTACTTC
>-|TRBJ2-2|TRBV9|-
CASSVGQGSTGELFF
TGTGCCAGCAGCGTAGGGCAGGGAAGCACCGGGGAGCTGTTTTTT
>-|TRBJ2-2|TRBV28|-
CASSPWSTGELFF
TGTGCCAGCAGCCCATGGAGTACCGGGGAGCTGTTTTTT
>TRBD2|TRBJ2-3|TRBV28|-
CATALVPLAGEEDTQYF
TGTGCCACCGCCCTCGTCCCTCTAGCGGGAGAAGAAGATACGCAGTATTTT
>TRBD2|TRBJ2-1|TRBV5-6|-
CASSFGLAGRNEQFF
TGTGCCAGCAGCTTCGGACTAGCGGGACGGAATGAGCAGTTCTTC
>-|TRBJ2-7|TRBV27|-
CASSLYRDGAYEQYF
TGTGCCAGCAGTTTATATAGGGACGGAGCCTACGAGCAGTACTTC
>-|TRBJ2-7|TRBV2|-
CASSETKKHF
TGTGCCAGCAGTGAAACCAAAAAACACTTC
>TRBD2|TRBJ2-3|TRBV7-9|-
CASSLLAGSDTQYF
TGTGCCAGCAGCCTACTAGCGGGGTCGGATACGCAGTATTTT
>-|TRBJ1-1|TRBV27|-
CASSFLEDTEAFF
TGTGCCAGCAGTTTTCTGGAAGACACTGAAGCTTTCTTT
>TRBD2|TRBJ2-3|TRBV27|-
CASSPTSTTDTQYF
TGTGCCAGCAGTCCGACTAGCACCACAGATACGCAGTATTTT
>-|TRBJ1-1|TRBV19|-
CASRIQGRDTEAFF
TGTGCCAGTAGAATACAGGGTAGGGACACTGAAGCTTTCTTT
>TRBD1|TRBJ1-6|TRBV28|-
CASRRGRNNSPLHF
TGTGCCAGTAGAAGGGGGCGGAATAATTCACCCCTCCACTTT
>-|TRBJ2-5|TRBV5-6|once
CASSYETRWQETQYF
TGTGCCAGCAGCTACGAGACTAGGTGGCAAGAGACCCAGTACTTC
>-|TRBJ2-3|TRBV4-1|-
CASSQLGGAVSTDTQYF
TGCGCCAGCAGCCAGCTGGGGGGGGCCGTTAGCACAGATACGCAGTATTTT
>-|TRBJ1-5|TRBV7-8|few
CASSLKLADSNQPQHF
TGTGCCAGCAGCTTAAAATTGGCGGACAGCAATCAGCCCCAGCATTTT
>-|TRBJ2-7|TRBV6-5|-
CASSSEEYSYEQYF
TGTGCCAGCAGTTCTGAAGAGTACTCCTACGAGCAGTACTTC
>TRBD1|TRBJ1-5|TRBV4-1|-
CASSHQGVNQPQHF
TGCGCCAGCAGCCATCAGGGGGTTAATCAGCCCCAGCATTTT
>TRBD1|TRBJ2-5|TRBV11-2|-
CASSYRTGSEQETQYF
TGTGCCAGCAGCTACCGGACAGGGTCGGAACAAGAGACCCAGTACTTC
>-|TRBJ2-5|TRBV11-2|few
CASSLVPEGETQYF
TGTGCCAGCAGCTTAGTCCCGGAAGGGGAGACCCAGTACTTC
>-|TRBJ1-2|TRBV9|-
CASSVIQGAGYTF
TGTGCCAGCAGCGTCATACAGGGAGCTGGCTACACCTTC
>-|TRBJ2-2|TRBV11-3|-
CASSLGYEGRGGELFF
TGTGCCAGCAGCTTAGGATATGAGGGGCGCGGCGGGGAGCTGTTTTTT
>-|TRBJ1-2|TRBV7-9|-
CASSWSKGSLNYGYTF
TGTGCCAGCAGCTGGTCCAAGGGATCCTTGAACTATGGCTACACCTTC
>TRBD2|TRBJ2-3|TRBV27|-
CASSYREETDTQYF
TGTGCCAGCAGTTATCGGGAGGAAACAGATACGCAGTATTTT
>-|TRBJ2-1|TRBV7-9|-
CASSLGSNEQFF
TGTGCCAGCAGCTTAGGCAGCAATGAGCAGTTCTTC
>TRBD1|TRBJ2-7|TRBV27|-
CASRGGTGGYEQYF
TGTGCCAGCAGGGGAGGGACAGGGGGCTACGAGCAGTACTTC
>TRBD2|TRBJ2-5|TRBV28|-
CASSFPFSGTETQYF
TGTGCCAGCAGTTTCCCTTTCAGCGGGACGGAGACCCAGTACTTC
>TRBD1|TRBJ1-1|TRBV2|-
CASRSGGTEAFF
TGTGCCAGCAGGTCAGGGGGCACTGAAGCTTTCTTT
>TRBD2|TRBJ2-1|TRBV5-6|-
CASSPGTSGSFEQFF
TGTGCCAGCTCTCCCGGGACTAGCGGGAGTTTTGAGCAGTTCTTC
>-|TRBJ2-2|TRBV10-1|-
CASSREQGRTGELFF
TGCGCCAGCTCAAGGGAACAGGGAAGAACCGGGGAGCTGTTTTTT
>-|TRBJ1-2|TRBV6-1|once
CASSSGIFGYTF
TGTGCCAGCAGTTCCGGGATTTTTGGCTACACCTTC